One sample yielded the 29 T cell receptor beta chains listed below, sequenced in a study of tumor-infiltrating lymphocytes in primary liver carcinoma. From about 19-30 mg of unsorted bulk tissue, DNA and RNA were co-extracted together. TCR beta cDNA was prepared out of approximately 500 ng total RNA by means of a constant-region primer. Library construction for TCR beta comprised three nested multiplex PCR rounds performed with slightly modified ARM-PCR. The first two PCR rounds, approximately 10 cycles each, used TRBV1-TRBV30 forward primers and a C-beta reverse primer. A single record per CDR3 protein comes from TCRdb applying MiXCR to the multiplex PCR reads. The sample consists of some 20,000 distinct CDR3 sequences, around three quarters of them appearing once. Specimen: liver tumor tissue from sampling region 4. The subset was: tumor region T4, right-lateral pole. The receptors shown here come from a woman under 40 with primary liver carcinoma and hepatitis B virus infection.

This clonotype was picked up one time. One junction end disagrees with the germline gene, perhaps due to a read error. The J gene is TRBJ2-2, the V gene TRBV5-6; D may match TRBD1 or TRBD2 (5 bases each). This CDR3 is built from 15 residues. Germline CDR1 is SGHDT and CDR2 is YYEEEE. The CDR3 DNA follows: TGTGCCAACAGCTCGGCACCCAGAGTCACCGGGGACCTCTTTTTT. This encodes CANSSAPRVTGDLFF.

This chain connects TRBV4-2 to TRBJ1-1, with D possibly matching TRBD1 (5 bases). The CDR3 runs to 15 residues. Germline CDR1 LGHNA, CDR2 YNFKEQ. V was cut by 8 bases and J by 1 base, with 17 bases left in between. CDR3 region: CASPVEGRGNTEAFF. For the CDR3, the DNA is TGTGCCAGCCCCGTCGAGGGGAGAGGGAACACTGAAGCTTTCTTT.

Regarding this clonotype: A read error may produce the germline difference seen at one junction end. This chain connects TRBV6-1 to TRBJ1-1; D is unresolved. The CDR3 extends over 14 amino acids. Germline-derived CDR1 and CDR2 are MNHNS and SASEGT. CDR3 in amino acids: CAGSEFRKNNGAFF. DNA for the CDR3: TGTGCCGGCAGTGAATTTCGTAAGAACAATGGAGCTTTCTTT.

This clonotype was seen many times. This chain links TRBV19 with TRBJ2-7; 10 nucleotides line up with TRBD1. CDR1 and CDR2 (germline): LNHDA, SQIVND (reference sequence). The CDR3 is made up of 15 amino acids. The J segment lost 6 bases and the V segment lost 3 bases, leaving 8 bases of the junction unmatched. CDR3 sequence reads: CASSMYGQGVAEQYF. The CDR3, as DNA: TGTGCCAGTAGTATGTATGGACAGGGGGTAGCCGAGCAGTACTTC.

Notes on this clonotype: A much larger clone differs by one base, so this may be a read error. The chain joins TRBV6-1 to TRBJ2-3; D is unclear. The ends were cut back, 8 bases at V and 8 bases at J, with 20 bases in the middle. Germline loops: CDR1 MNHNS, CDR2 SASEGT. The CDR3 has 14 amino acids. This CDR3 reads CASRAVWFRGTQYF. The CDR3 DNA sequence: TGTGCCAGCCGTGCTGTGTGGTTTAGAGGTACGCAGTATTTT.

A word on this clonotype: Germline is not matched at one junction end, which may reflect a read error. The chain couples TRBV29-1 to TRBJ1-1; 7 bases agree with TRBD1. The germline CDR1 and CDR2 sequences are SQVTM and ANQGSEA. This CDR3 is 12 amino acids long. The CDR3 DNA sequence: TGCAGCGTCGAGACAGGGAGTACTGAAACTATCTTT. Translating it yields CSVETGSTETIF. Full variable domain (missing parts from reference TRBV29-1 and TRBJ1-1): SAVISQKPSRDICQRGTSLTIQCQVDSQVTMMFWYRQQPGQSLTLIATANQGSEATYESGFVIDKFPISRPNLTFSTLTVSNMSPEDSSIYLCSVETGSTETIFGQGTRLTVV.

As for this clonotype: This CDR3 fails to terminate in the conserved phenylalanine or tryptophan, so it likely reflects a read error. The J gene is TRBJ2-7, the V gene TRBV7-8; D call uncertain. The CDR3 contains 12 residues. CDR1 and CDR2 (germline): SGHVS, FQNEAQ. The V end was cut by 4 bases, the J end by 9 bases, with 13 bases between. The DNA for the CDR3 is TGTGCCAGCAGCTCAGAGGCGAAAGTGCAGTACATC. This codes for CASSSEAKVQYI.

The chain has TRBV5-5 and TRBJ1-6; D unresolved. Germline V gene data show CDR1 as SGHKS and CDR2 as YYEKEE (reference sequence). Trimming pared 2 bases from V and 12 bases from J, leaving 15 bases between. This CDR3 is 14 amino acids long. In DNA, the CDR3 is TGTGCCAGCAGCTTTGACGTCAGTAATCGACCCCTCCACTTT. As protein: CASSFDVSNRPLHF.

This clonotype was counted once. The V gene is TRBV4-3, the J gene TRBJ1-2; unclear D gene. Germline V lookup: CDR1 LGHNA, CDR2 YSLEER. The CDR3 length is 14 residues. Trimming removed 9 bases from V and 4 bases from J, with 18 bases in between. The CDR3: CARIVELEIYGYTF. Here the CDR3 DNA reads TGCGCCAGGATCGTTGAGTTGGAGATCTATGGCTACACCTTC.

Points on this clonotype: This could be a read error, since a much larger clone is one nucleotide away. Because it lacks the conserved phenylalanine or tryptophan at the end, this CDR3 is likely a read error. The J gene is TRBJ1-2, the V gene TRBV7-9; D remains ambiguous. The V end was cut by 5 bases, the J end by 6 bases, with 16 bases between. Per the germline V gene, CDR1 is SEHNR and CDR2 is FQNEAQ (reference sequence). CDR3 length equals 14 residues. This CDR3 is CASSPSGYNNGYTL. CDR3 bases: TGTGCCAGCAGCCCATCAGGCTACAACAATGGCTACACCTTA.

On this clonotype itself: This sequence may be a read error, since a much larger clone differs from it by one base. This sequence joins TRBV19 and TRBJ2-3; a weak D match, TRBD2 (5 bases). The germline gives CDR1 LNHDA, CDR2 SQIVND (reference sequence). The CDR3 runs to 16 residues. CDR3 region: CATSIQAGFFTDTQYF. CDR3 nucleotide sequence: TGTGCCACTAGTATCCAGGCGGGTTTCTTCACAGATACGCAGTATTTT. The variable domain in full, with the rest retrieved from reference TRBV19 and TRBJ2-3, is DGGITQSPKYLFRKEGQNVTLSCEQNLNHDAMYWYRQDPGQGLRLIYYSQIVNDFQKGDIAEGYSVSREKKESFPLTVTSAQKNPTAFYLCATSIQAGFFTDTQYFGPGTRLTVL.

Points on this clonotype: A read error may account for a junction end that differs from germline. This chain joins TRBV5-4 and TRBJ2-3; D might be TRBD1 (5 bases). This CDR3 is built from 17 residues. Germline CDR1 reads SGHNT; CDR2 reads YYREEE (reference sequence). Written as DNA, the CDR3 is TGTGTCAGCAGCGTAGACAGATACCCTCCACCCACAGATACGCAGTATTTT. Protein: CVSSVDRYPPPTDTQYF.

As to this clonotype: A single base separates this from a much larger clone, so it may be a read error. This chain links TRBV7-9 with TRBJ2-7, with 7 nucleotides matching TRBD1. This CDR3 spans 12 amino acids. Per germline, CDR1 SEHNR and CDR2 FQNEAQ (reference sequence). The CDR3 coding sequence is TGTACCACCGGGACAGTGTACCACGAGCAGTACTTC. Its translation: CTTGTVYHEQYF.

This clonotype came up many times. The CDR3 protein is CASSSQGRGTNEQFF. CDR3 DNA sequence: TGTGCCAGCAGCTCCCAAGGGCGGGGAACCAATGAGCAGTTCTTC. V is TRBV11-2 and J is TRBJ2-1, with a tentative D call TRBD2 (6 bases). CDR1 is SGHAT, CDR2 FQNNGV, per germline. With 4 bases removed from V and 6 bases from J, the gap between germline ends came to 16 bases. The CDR3 length is 15 residues.

The table lists this clonotype with a few counts. An end of the junction differs from the germline gene, which may be a read error. The genes are TRBV5-4 and TRBJ2-3, with 8 positions matching TRBD2. This CDR3 contains 14 residues. Germline V gives CDR1 SGHNT, CDR2 YYREEE (reference sequence). The CDR3 here is CANSHRGGTDTHYF. For the CDR3, the DNA is TGTGCCAACAGCCACCGGGGGGGAACAGATACGCACTATTTT.

Notes on this clonotype: The germline gene is not matched at one end of the junction; a read error may be the cause. The J gene is TRBJ1-6, the V gene TRBV11-2; D is ambiguous. Germline CDR1 SGHAT, CDR2 FQNNGV. The CDR3 is made up of 15 amino acids. CDR3 loop: CTSSPYTGIGSPLHF. The CDR3 DNA reads TGTACCAGCAGCCCATACACCGGGATTGGTTCACCCCTCCACTTT.

To note about this clonotype: Since no conserved phenylalanine or tryptophan closes the CDR3, a read error is the likely cause. No DNA is shown, since the ends of the CDR3 on it are uncertain; the CDR3 is the one TCRdb lists. The rearrangement joins TRBV28 to TRBJ2-2; no DNA check was done on the table's D call, TRBD1. Germline CDR1 and CDR2: MDHEN and SYDVKM. The CDR3 length equals 16 residues, ends included. The CDR3 region is CVSSPWDRGLTGEQFL.

Turning to this clonotype: Without the conserved terminal phenylalanine or tryptophan, this CDR3 likely stems from a read error. CDR3 in DNA: TGTGCCAGCTGCAGGGTTATGGCGGGAGTGTCCTGGGAGCTGTTTTCT. Residues: CASCRVMAGVSWELFS. V is TRBV11-1 and J is TRBJ2-2; 7 bases are shared with TRBD2. CDR3 length: 16 residues. J gave up 9 bases and V 8 bases, and 18 bases lay outside the gene matches. Germline V gene sequence: CDR1 SGHAT, CDR2 FQDESV (reference sequence).

This clonotype was observed a few times. The chain is built from TRBV6-6 and TRBJ2-3, with a weak D call TRBD2 (6 bases). The germline V and J ends were trimmed by 8 bases and 2 bases, with 23 bases remaining between them. CDR3 length: 17 residues. Germline V lookup: CDR1 MNHNY, CDR2 SVGAGI (reference sequence). The CDR3 region has the DNA TGTGCCAGCGGCTACTCTTTTGGCAGCGGGTCCACAGATACGCAGTATTTT. Translation: CASGYSFGSGSTDTQYF.

This clonotype was observed a few times. At one end, the junction sequence differs from germline, possibly due to a read error. The rearrangement links TRBV29-1 to TRBJ2-1, with D tentatively TRBD2 (5 bases). The CDR3 runs 12 residues. Looked up from germline, CDR1 is SQVTM and CDR2 is ANQGSEA. CDR3 bases: TGCAACGTCGAGGACTGGCGGAATGAGCAATTCTTC. Encoded protein: CNVEDWRNEQFF.

In the case of this clonotype: This CDR3 fails to terminate in the conserved phenylalanine or tryptophan, so it likely reflects a read error. The chain has TRBV11-2 and TRBJ2-7; D may match TRBD1 or TRBD2 (5 bases each). CDR3 length: 15 amino acids. CDR1 and CDR2 (germline): SGHAT, FQNNGV. Written as DNA, the CDR3 is TGTGTCAGCAGCTCTCCTGGGACGGGCACCTACGAGCAGTACTTA. Translation gives CVSSSPGTGTYEQYL.

Points on this clonotype: One junction end disagrees with the germline gene, perhaps due to a read error. V gene TRBV20-1 combines with J gene TRBJ2-1; 15 nucleotides agree with TRBD2. From germline, CDR1 is DFQATT and CDR2 SNEGSKA (reference sequence). The CDR3 sequence is 18 residues long. CDR3 sequence: CSARDPGLAGGASNEQFF. The CDR3 DNA reads as TGCAGCGCTAGAGACCCAGGACTAGCGGGAGGGGCCAGCAATGAGCAGTTCTTC.

This clonotype has just one count. Because it lacks the conserved phenylalanine or tryptophan at the end, this CDR3 is likely a read error. Because the CDR3's place on the DNA is in doubt, the DNA is left out and the CDR3 is given as listed by TCRdb. V and J are TRBV4-3 and TRBJ1-2; TRBD1 was called by the table and not checked on the DNA. The CDR3 spans 14 residues, counting both ends. CDR1 and CDR2 from the germline V gene are LGHNA and YSLEER. CDR3 sequence reads: CSSSAELDIYGYTL.

This clonotype occurred many times. The chain has TRBV11-2 and TRBJ2-1, with 10 bases identical to TRBD2. V gave up 1 base and J gave up 7 bases; unmatched junction bases: 4. CDR3 length: 15 residues. From germline, CDR1 is SGHAT and CDR2 FQNNGV. DNA of the CDR3: TGTGCCAGCAGCTTAGTCCAGCGGGGGGGAAATGAGCAGTTCTTC. Its translation is CASSLVQRGGNEQFF. The full variable domain, in which reference TRBV11-2 and TRBJ2-1 provide the parts outside the CDR3, is EAGVAQSPRYKIIEKRQSVAFWCNPISGHATLYWYQQILGQGPKLLIQFQNNGVVDDSQLPKDRFSAERLKGVDSTLKIQPAKLEDSAVYLCASSLVQRGGNEQFFGPGTRLTVL.

On this clonotype itself: The junction departs from germline at one end; a sequencing error may be responsible. The V and J genes are TRBV28 and TRBJ1-2; no definite D call. Germline values: CDR1 MDHEN, CDR2 SYDVKM. This CDR3 is 13 amino acids long. The CDR3 DNA follows: TGTGCCAGCAGTCAGCCTGCGAACTATAGCTACACCTTC. Protein product: CASSQPANYSYTF.

As for this clonotype: Lacking the conserved final phenylalanine or tryptophan, this CDR3 likely reflects a read error. The chain employs TRBV4-3 and TRBJ2-1; TRBD2 might be the D (5 bases). CDR3 length: 16 amino acids. Germline assignment: CDR1 LGHNA and CDR2 YSLEER. The CDR3 spells CDSSQDCDYAYNEQFL. The CDR3 nucleotides read TGCGACAGCAGCCAAGATTGCGACTACGCCTATAATGAGCAGTTCCTC.

A note on this clonotype: A read error may be the cause here, since a much bigger clone is one base away. The chain couples TRBV10-3 to TRBJ2-7, with 8 bases fitting TRBD2. CDR3 size: 14 residues. CDR1 and CDR2 (germline): ENHRY, SYGVKD. CDR3 sequence (DNA): TGTGCCACTAGAGGAAGCGGGAGCTCCTACGAGCTGTACTTC. The encoded protein is CATRGSGSSYELYF.

This clonotype was counted between two and nine times. The germline gene is not matched at one end of the junction; a read error may be the cause. This chain connects TRBV6-1 to TRBJ2-2, with D perhaps being TRBD1 or TRBD2 (6 bases each). Germline V gene lookup returns CDR1 MNHNS and CDR2 SASEGT. The CDR3 has 19 amino acids. CDR3 sequence: CASSETLPGGAVNTGELFF. CDR3 in DNA: TGTGCCAGCAGTGAAACCCTTCCCGGGGGCGCCGTGAATACCGGGGAGTTGTTTTTT.

Points on this clonotype: Germline is not matched at one junction end, which may reflect a read error. The genes are TRBV25-1 and TRBJ2-2, with D possibly TRBD2 on 7 matching bases. The CDR3 extends over 16 amino acids. Per the germline V gene, CDR1 is MGHDK and CDR2 is SYGVNS. The CDR3 region has the DNA TGTGCCCTTCATGGCGCTTCGTCGCCTTACATCGGGGGGCTGTATTTT. It specifies CALHGASSPYIGGLYF.